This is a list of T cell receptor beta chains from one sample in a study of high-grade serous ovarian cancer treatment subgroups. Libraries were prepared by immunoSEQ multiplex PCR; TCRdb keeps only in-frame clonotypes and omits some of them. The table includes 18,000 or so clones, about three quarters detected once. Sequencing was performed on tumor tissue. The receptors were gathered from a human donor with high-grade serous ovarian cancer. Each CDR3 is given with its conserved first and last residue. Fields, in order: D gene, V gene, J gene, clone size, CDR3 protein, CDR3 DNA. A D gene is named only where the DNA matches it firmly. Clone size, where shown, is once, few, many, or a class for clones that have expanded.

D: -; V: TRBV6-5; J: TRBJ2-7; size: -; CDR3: CASSYTLGLYEQYF; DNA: TGTGCCAGCAGTTACACCCTGGGACTCTACGAGCAGTACTTC
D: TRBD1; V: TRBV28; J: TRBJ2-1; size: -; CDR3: CASSTPGQGINEQFF; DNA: TGTGCCAGCAGTACACCGGGACAGGGGATCAATGAGCAGTTCTTC
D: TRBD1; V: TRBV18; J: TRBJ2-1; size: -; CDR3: CASSETGGADNEQFF; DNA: TGTGCCAGCTCAGAGACAGGGGGCGCGGACAATGAGCAGTTCTTC
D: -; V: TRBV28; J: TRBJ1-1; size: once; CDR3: CASSFRGRNTEAFF; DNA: TGTGCCAGCAGTTTCAGGGGACGAAACACTGAAGCTTTCTTT
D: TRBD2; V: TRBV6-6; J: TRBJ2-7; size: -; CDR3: CASSTTEAGGDYEQYF; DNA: TGTGCCAGCAGCACGACGGAAGCGGGGGGGGACTACGAGCAGTACTTC
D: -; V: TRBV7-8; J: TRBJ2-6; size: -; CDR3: CASSLIAGFSGANVLTF; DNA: TGTGCCAGCAGCTTAATTGCAGGATTCTCTGGGGCCAACGTCCTGACTTTC
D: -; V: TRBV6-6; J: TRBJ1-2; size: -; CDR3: CASSYEASRYGYTF; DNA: TGTGCCAGCAGTTACGAGGCCAGCCGCTATGGCTACACCTTC
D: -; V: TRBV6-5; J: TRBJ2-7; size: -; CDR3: CASSYSMEGVSYEQYF; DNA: TGTGCCAGCAGTTACTCGATGGAGGGGGTCTCCTACGAGCAGTACTTC
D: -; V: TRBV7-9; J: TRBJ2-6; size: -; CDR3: CASSNRDTGANVLTF; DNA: TGTGCCAGCAGCAACCGGGACACTGGGGCCAACGTCCTGACTTTC
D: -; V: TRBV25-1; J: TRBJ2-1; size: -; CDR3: CASSERRGVSYNEQFF; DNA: TGTGCCAGCAGTGAACGGAGGGGCGTTAGCTACAATGAGCAGTTCTTC
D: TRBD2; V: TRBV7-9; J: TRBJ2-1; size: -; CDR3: CASSVGLQNNEQFF; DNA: TGTGCCAGCAGCGTGGGACTACAGAACAATGAGCAGTTCTTC
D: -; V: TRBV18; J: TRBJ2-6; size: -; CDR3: CASFRSGANVLTF; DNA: TGTGCCAGTTTTCGCTCTGGGGCCAACGTCCTGACTTTC
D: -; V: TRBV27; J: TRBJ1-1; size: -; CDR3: CASSLYRETEAFF; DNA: TGTGCCAGCAGTCTATACAGGGAGACTGAAGCTTTCTTT
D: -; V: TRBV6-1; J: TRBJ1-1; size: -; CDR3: CASRPIPTVTEAFF; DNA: TGTGCCAGCCGTCCGATACCGACAGTTACTGAAGCTTTCTTT
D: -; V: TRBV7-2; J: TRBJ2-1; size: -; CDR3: CASSLVGVWNEQFF; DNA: TGTGCCAGCAGCTTAGTAGGGGTGTGGAATGAGCAGTTCTTC
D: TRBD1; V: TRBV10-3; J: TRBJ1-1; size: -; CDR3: CAISGVSAGGTEAFF; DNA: TGTGCCATCAGTGGGGTGTCGGCAGGGGGCACTGAAGCTTTCTTT
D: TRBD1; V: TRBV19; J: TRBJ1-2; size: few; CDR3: CASSSRGRGGYTF; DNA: TGTGCCAGTAGTTCCAGGGGGAGAGGAGGCTACACCTTC
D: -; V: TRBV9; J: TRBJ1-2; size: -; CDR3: CASSPLAGRNLTNYGYTF; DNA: TGTGCCAGCAGCCCTCTGGCGGGGAGAAACTTAACTAACTATGGCTACACCTTC
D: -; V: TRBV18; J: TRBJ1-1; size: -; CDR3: CASSPPSQIKAFF; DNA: TGTGCCAGCTCACCACCTTCCCAGATAAAAGCTTTCTTT
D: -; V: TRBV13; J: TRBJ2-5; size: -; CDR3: CASSRGLGRETQYF; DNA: TGTGCCAGCAGCAGGGGCCTCGGCCGAGAGACCCAGTACTTC
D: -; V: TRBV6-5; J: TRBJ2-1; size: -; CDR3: CASIGGRRYNEQFF; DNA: TGTGCCAGCATTGGTGGGAGAAGGTACAATGAGCAGTTCTTC
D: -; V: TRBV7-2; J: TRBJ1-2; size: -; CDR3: CASSYGRAGYTF; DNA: TGTGCCAGCAGTTATGGCAGGGCTGGCTACACCTTC
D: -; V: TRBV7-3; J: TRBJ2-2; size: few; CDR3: CASSLEGTVSGELFF; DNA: TGTGCCAGCAGCTTAGAGGGGACTGTGTCCGGGGAGCTGTTTTTT
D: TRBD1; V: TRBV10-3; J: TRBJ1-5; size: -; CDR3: CAIRAGTGVAQPQHF; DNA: TGTGCCATCAGGGCCGGGACAGGGGTTGCTCAGCCCCAGCATTTT
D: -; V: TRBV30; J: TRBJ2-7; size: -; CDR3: CAWSRSVSREQYF; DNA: TGTGCCTGGAGCCGGTCGGTATCGAGGGAGCAGTACTTC
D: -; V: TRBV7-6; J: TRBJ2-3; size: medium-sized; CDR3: CASSSSLKTGLPTDTQYF; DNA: TGTGCCAGCAGCTCCAGCCTTAAGACTGGACTCCCCACAGATACGCAGTATTTT
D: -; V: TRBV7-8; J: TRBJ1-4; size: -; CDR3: CASSLSLGGHEKLFF; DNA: TGTGCCAGCAGCTTATCTCTGGGGGGGCATGAAAAACTGTTTTTT
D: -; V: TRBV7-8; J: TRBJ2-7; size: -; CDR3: CASSRTAYEQYF; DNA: TGTGCCAGCAGCCGGACAGCCTACGAGCAGTACTTC
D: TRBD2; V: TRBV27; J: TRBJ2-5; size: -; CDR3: CASRPGTSGRGGTQYF; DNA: TGTGCCAGCAGGCCCGGGACTAGCGGGAGGGGGGGGACCCAGTACTTC
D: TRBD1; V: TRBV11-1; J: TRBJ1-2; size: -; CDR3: CASSSRDRVPYGYTF; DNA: TGTGCCAGCAGCTCTCGGGACAGGGTTCCCTATGGCTACACCTTC
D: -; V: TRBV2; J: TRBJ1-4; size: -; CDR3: CASSVEGTTNEKLFF; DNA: TGTGCCAGCAGTGTAGAGGGAACAACTAATGAAAAACTGTTTTTT
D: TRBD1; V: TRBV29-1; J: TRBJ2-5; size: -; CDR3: CSVYPGQWRPQYF; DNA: TGCAGCGTATACCCGGGACAGTGGAGACCCCAGTACTTC
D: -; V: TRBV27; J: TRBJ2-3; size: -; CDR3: CASTREQGTDTQYF; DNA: TGTGCCAGTACGCGGGAACAGGGCACAGATACGCAGTATTTT
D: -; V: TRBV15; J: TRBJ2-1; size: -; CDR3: CATSDRLTYNEQFF; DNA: TGTGCCACCAGCGACAGACTTACCTACAATGAGCAGTTCTTC
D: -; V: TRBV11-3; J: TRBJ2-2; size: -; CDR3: CASSLARETPNTGELFF; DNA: TGTGCCAGCAGCTTAGCTCGTGAGACACCGAACACCGGGGAGCTGTTTTTT
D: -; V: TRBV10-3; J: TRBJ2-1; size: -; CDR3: CAISESRDNEQFF; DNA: TGTGCCATCAGTGAGTCCAGGGACAATGAGCAGTTCTTC
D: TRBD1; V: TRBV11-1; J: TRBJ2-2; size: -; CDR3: CASSFTGTGVTNTGELFF; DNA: TGTGCCAGCAGCTTTACCGGGACAGGGGTGACGAACACCGGGGAGCTGTTTTTT
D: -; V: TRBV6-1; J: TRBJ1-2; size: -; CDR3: CASSGLTVDGYTF; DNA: TGTGCCAGCAGTGGTCTGACAGTCGATGGCTACACCTTC
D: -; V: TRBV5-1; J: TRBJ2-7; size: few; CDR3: CASSLVDREQYF; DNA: TGCGCCAGCAGCTTGGTTGATCGGGAGCAGTACTTC
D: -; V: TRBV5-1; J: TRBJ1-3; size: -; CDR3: CASGTESGNTIYF; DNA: TGCGCCAGCGGAACCGAATCTGGAAACACCATATATTTT
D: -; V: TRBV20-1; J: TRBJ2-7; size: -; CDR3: CSARQEYEQYF; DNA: TGCAGTGCTAGACAGGAATACGAGCAGTACTTC
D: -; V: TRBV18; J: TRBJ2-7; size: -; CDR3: CASSPGQTYEQYF; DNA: TGTGCCAGCTCACCAGGACAGACCTACGAGCAGTACTTC
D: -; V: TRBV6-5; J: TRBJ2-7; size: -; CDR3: CASSYSGALGEQYF; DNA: TGTGCCAGCAGTTACTCGGGGGCCCTGGGGGAGCAGTACTTC
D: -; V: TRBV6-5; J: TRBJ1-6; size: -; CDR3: CASTRTGGLDSPLHF; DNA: TGTGCCAGCACTCGAACGGGGGGCTTAGATTCACCCCTCCACTTT
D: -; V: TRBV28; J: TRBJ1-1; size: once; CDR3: CASTLPGAMNTEAFF; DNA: TGTGCCAGCACCCTCCCGGGGGCCATGAACACTGAAGCTTTCTTT
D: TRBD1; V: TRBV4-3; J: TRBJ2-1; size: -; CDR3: CASSQDHLRTGGDEQFF; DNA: TGCGCCAGCAGCCAAGACCACCTCCGGACAGGGGGGGATGAGCAGTTCTTC
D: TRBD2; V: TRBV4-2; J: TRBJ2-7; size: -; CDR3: CASSQGLGLAGAYEQYF; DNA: TGTGCCAGCAGCCAAGGACTAGGTCTCGCGGGGGCCTACGAGCAGTACTTC
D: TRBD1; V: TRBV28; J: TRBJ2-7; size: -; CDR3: CASIPGTGYEQYF; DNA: TGTGCCAGCATCCCAGGGACAGGGTACGAGCAGTACTTC
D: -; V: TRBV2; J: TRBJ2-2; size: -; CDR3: CASNREAGELFF; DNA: TGTGCCAGCAACAGGGAGGCCGGGGAGCTGTTTTTT
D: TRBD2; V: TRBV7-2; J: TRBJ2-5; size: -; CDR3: CASSGGGGLAGLETQYF; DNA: TGTGCCAGCAGCGGAGGAGGGGGACTAGCGGGATTGGAGACCCAGTACTTC
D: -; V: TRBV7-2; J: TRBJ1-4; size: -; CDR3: CASSSRAVGNEKLFF; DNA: TGTGCCAGCAGCTCTAGGGCGGTCGGTAATGAAAAACTGTTTTTT
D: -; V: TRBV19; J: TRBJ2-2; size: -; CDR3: CASSIWTGELFF; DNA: TGTGCCAGTAGTATATGGACCGGGGAGCTGTTTTTT
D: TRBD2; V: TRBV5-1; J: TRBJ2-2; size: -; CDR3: CASSVSGTDTGELFF; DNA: TGCGCCAGCAGCGTCAGCGGGACCGACACCGGGGAGCTGTTTTTT
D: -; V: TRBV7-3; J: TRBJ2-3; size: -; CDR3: CASSSPPGTVGSTDTQYF; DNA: TGTGCCAGCAGCTCCCCTCCCGGGACGGTGGGCAGTACAGATACGCAGTATTTT
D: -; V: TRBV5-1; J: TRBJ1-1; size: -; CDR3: CASSLGWGATTTEAFF; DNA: TGCGCCAGCAGCTTGGGTTGGGGGGCGACGACCACTGAAGCTTTCTTT
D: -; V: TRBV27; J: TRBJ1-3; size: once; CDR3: CASSSPSAGGNTIYF; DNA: TGTGCCAGCAGTTCCCCGTCAGCGGGGGGAAACACCATATATTTT
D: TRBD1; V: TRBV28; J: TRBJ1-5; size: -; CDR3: CASSLPLGGTGEVRAQHF; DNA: TGTGCCAGCAGTTTACCCCTCGGGGGGACAGGGGAGGTTCGGGCCCAGCATTTT